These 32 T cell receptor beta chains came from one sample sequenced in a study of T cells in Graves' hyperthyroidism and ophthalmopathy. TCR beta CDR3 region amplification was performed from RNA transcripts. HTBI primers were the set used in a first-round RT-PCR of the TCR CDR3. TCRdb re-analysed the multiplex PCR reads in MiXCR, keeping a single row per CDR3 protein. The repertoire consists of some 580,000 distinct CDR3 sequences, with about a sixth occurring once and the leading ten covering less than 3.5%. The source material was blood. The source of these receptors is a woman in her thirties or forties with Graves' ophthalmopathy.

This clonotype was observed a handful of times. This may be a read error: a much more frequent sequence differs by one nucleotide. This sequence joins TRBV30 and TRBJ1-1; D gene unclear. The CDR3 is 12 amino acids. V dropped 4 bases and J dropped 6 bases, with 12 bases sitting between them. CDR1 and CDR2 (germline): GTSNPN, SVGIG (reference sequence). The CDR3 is CAWNRDNAEAFF. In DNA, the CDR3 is TGTGCCTGGAATCGGGATAACGCTGAAGCTTTCTTT.

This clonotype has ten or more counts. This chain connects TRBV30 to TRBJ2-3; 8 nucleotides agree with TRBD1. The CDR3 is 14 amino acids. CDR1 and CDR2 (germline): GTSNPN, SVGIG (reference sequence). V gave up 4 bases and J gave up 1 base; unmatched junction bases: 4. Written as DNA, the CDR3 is TGTGCCTGGAACAGGGGGAGCGGCACAGATACGCAGTATTTT. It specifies CAWNRGSGTDTQYF.

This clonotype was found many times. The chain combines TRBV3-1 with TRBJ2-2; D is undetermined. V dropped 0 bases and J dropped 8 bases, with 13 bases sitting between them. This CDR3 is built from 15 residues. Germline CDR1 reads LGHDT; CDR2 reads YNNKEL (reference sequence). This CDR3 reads CASSQDNPSRGELFF. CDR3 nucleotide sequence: TGTGCCAGCAGCCAAGATAACCCCTCAAGGGGGGAGCTGTTTTTT.

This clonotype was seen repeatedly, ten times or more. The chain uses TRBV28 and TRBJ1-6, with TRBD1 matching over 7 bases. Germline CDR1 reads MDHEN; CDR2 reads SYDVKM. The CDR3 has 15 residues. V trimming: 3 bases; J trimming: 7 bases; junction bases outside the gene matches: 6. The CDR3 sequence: CASSFARGSNSPLHF. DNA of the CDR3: TGTGCCAGCAGTTTTGCCAGGGGGTCGAATTCACCCCTCCACTTT.

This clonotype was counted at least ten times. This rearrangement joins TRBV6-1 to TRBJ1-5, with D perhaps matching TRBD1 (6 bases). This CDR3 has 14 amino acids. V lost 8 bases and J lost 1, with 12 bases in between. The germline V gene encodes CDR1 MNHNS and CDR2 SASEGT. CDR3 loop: CASGGGKSNQPQHF. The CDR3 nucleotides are TGTGCCAGCGGAGGGGGAAAGAGCAATCAGCCCCAGCATTTT.

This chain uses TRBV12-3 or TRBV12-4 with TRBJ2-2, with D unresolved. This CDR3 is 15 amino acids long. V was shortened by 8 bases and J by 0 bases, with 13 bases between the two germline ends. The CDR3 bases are TGTGCCAGCTTGGGCGGAGCCGCGAACACCGGGGAGCTGTTTTTT. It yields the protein CASLGGAANTGELFF.

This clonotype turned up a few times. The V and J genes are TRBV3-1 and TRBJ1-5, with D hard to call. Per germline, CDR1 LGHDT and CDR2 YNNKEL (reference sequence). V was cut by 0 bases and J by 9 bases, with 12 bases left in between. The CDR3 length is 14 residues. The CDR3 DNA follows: TGTGCCAGCAGCCAAGATGGGTCCGCGGGGCCCCAGCATTTT. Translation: CASSQDGSAGPQHF.

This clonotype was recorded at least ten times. The CDR3 DNA follows: TGTGCCAGCAGCCAAAGAGGGTATGAAGCTTTCTTT. Its protein product is CASSQRGYEAFF. V gene TRBV3-1 combines with J gene TRBJ1-1, with no clear D. The germline V gene encodes CDR1 LGHDT and CDR2 YNNKEL (reference sequence). The V end was cut by 2 bases, the J end by 7 bases, with 8 bases between. The CDR3 spans 12 residues. The whole variable domain, filled in from reference TRBV3-1 and TRBJ1-1, reads DTAVSQTPKYLVTQMGNDKSIKCEQNLGHDTMYWYKQDSKKFLKIMFSYNNKELIINETVPNRFSPKSPDKAHLNLHINSLELGDSAVYFCASSQRGYEAFFGQGTRLTVV.

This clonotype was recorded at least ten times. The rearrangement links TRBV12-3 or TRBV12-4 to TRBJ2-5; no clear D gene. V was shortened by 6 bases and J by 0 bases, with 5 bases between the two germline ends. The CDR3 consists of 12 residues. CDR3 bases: TGTGCCAGCAGGCTAAACCAAGAGACCCAGTACTTC. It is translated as CASRLNQETQYF.

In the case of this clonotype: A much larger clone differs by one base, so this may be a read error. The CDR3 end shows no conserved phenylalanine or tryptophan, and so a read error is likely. The CDR3 nucleotides are TGTGCCTGGGAAGTCCTAGCGGGAGGGCACAATGAGCAGTTCCTC. Translation: CAWEVLAGGHNEQFL. The chain joins TRBV30 to TRBJ2-1; TRBD2 agrees at 12 bases. CDR1 and CDR2 from the germline V gene are GTSNPN and SVGIG (reference sequence). The CDR3 extends over 15 amino acids. V was pared by 5 bases and J by 5 bases, with 7 bases of the junction left unmatched.

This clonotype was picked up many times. CDR3: CAWSTPLGVGTEAFF. The CDR3 bases are TGTGCCTGGAGTACCCCCCTAGGGGTAGGCACTGAAGCTTTCTTT. V gene TRBV30 combines with J gene TRBJ1-1; D may be TRBD1 (5 bases). Trimming took 2 bases from V and 4 from J, leaving 17 bases between them. From germline, CDR1 is GTSNPN and CDR2 SVGIG (reference sequence). The CDR3 extends over 15 amino acids.

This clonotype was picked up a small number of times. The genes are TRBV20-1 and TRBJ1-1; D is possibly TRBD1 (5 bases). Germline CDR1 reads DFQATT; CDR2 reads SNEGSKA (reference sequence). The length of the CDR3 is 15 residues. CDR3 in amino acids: CTLHPTGVMNTEAFF. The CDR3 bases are TGCACGCTCCATCCAACAGGTGTCATGAACACTGAAGCTTTCTTT.

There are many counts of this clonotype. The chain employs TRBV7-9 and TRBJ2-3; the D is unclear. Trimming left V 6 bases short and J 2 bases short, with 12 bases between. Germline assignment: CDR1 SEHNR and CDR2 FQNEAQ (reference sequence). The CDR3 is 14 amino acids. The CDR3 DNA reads TGTGCCAGCAGTCATCGGCGGTACACAGATACGCAGTATTTT. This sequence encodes CASSHRRYTDTQYF.

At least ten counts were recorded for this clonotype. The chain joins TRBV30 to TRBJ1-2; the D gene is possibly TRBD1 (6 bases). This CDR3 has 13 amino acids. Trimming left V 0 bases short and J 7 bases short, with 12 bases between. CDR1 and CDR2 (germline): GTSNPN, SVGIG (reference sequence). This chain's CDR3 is CAWSVQDRTGYTF. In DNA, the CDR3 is TGTGCCTGGAGTGTACAGGACAGAACTGGCTACACCTTC.

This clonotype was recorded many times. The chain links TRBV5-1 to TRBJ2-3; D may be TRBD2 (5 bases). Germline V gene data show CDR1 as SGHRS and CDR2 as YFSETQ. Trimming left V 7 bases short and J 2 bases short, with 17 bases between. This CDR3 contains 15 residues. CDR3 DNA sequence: TGCGCCAGCGGCGGGCCGGTCGATAACACAGATACGCAGTATTTT. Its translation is CASGGPVDNTDTQYF.

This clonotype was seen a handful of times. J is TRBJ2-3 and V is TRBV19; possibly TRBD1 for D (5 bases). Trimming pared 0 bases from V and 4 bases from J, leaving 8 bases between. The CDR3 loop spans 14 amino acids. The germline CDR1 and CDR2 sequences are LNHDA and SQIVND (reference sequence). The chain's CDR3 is CASSIDQGADTQYF. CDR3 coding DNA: TGTGCCAGTAGTATAGACCAGGGTGCAGATACGCAGTATTTT.

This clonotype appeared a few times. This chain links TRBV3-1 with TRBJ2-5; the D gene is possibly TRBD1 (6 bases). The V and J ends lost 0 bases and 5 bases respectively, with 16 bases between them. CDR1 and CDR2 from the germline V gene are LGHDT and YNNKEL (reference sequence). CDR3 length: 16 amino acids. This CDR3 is CASSQDLSPQGETQYF. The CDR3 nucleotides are TGTGCCAGCAGCCAAGATCTGAGTCCTCAGGGGGAGACCCAGTACTTC.

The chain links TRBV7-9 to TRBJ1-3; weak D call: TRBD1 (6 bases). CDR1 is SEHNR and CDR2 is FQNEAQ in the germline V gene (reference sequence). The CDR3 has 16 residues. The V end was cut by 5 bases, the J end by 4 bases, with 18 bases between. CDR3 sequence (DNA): TGTGCCAGCAGCCGACCGACAGGTTCTACCGGAAACACCATATATTTT. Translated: CASSRPTGSTGNTIYF.

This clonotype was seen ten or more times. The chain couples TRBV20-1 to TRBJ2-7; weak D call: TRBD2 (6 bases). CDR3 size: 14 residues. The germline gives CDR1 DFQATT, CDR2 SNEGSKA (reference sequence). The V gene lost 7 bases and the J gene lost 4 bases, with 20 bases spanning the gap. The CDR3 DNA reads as TGCAGTGTCATAGGTCCTAGCGACGATTACGAGCAGTACTTC. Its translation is CSVIGPSDDYEQYF.

DNA for the CDR3: TGTGCCAGCAGTTATGGACAGGGCCTCAATCAGCCCCAGCATTTT. Translated, it gives CASSYGQGLNQPQHF. The chain employs TRBV6-5 and TRBJ1-5, with TRBD1 identical over 8 bases. Germline V gene sequence: CDR1 MNHEY, CDR2 SVGAGI. This CDR3 is 15 amino acids long. After removal of 3 bases from V and 3 bases from J, the junction contained 4 bases not matched to a gene.

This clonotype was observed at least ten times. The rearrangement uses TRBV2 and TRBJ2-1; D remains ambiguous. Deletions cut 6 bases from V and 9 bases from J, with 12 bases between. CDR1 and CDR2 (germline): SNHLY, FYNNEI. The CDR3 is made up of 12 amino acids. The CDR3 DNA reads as TGTGCCAGCAGCGACGTTGCGCCTGAGCAGTTCTTC. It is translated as CASSDVAPEQFF. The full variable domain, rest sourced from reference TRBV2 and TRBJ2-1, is EPEVTQTPSHQVTQMGQEVILRCVPISNHLYFYWYRQILGQKVEFLVSFYNNEISEKSEIFDDQFSVERPDGSNFTLKIRSTKLEDSAMYFCASSDVAPEQFFGPGTRLTVL.

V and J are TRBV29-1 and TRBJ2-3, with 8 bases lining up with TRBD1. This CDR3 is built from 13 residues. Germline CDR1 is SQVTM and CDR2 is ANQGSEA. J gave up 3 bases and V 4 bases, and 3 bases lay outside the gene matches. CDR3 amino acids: CSVAGQATDTQYF. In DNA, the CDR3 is TGCAGCGTTGCGGGACAGGCGACAGATACGCAGTATTTT.

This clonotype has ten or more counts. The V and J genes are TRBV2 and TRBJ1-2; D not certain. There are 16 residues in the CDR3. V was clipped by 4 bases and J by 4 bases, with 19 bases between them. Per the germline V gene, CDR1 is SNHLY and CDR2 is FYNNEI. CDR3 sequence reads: CASSAVWVPTTYGYTF. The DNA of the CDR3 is TGTGCCAGCAGTGCGGTTTGGGTCCCAACCACCTATGGCTACACCTTC.

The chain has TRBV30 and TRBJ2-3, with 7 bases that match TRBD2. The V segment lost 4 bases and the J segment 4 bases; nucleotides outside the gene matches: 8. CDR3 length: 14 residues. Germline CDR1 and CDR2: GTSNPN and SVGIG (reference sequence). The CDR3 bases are TGTGCCTGGACTGGCGGGAGAGAGGCAGATACGCAGTATTTT. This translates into CAWTGGREADTQYF.

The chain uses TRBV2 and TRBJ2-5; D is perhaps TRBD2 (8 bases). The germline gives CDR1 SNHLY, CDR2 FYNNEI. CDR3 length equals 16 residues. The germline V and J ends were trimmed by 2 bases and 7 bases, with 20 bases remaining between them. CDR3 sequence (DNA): TGTGCCAGCAGTGAAAGGGGGCTAGCGGGTCTTTCGACCCAGTACTTC. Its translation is CASSERGLAGLSTQYF.

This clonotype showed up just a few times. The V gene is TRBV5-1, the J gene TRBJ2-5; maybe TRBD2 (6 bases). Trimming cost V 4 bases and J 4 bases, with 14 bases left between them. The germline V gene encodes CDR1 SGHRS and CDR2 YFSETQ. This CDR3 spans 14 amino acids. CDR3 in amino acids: CASSGRGSGETQYF. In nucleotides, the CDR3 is TGCGCCAGCAGCGGGCGGGGAAGTGGAGAGACCCAGTACTTC.

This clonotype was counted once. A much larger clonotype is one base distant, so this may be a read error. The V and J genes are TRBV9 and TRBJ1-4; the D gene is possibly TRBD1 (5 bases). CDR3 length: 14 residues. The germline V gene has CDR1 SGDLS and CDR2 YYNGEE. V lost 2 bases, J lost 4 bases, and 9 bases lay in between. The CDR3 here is CASSVGPNNEKLFF. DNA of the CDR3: TGTGCCAGCAGCGTGGGACCGAATAATGAAAAACTGTTTTTT. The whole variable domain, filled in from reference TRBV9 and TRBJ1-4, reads DSGVTQTPKHLITATGQRVTLRCSPRSGDLSVYWYQQSLDQGLQFLIQYYNGEERAKGNILERFSAQQFPDLHSELNLSSLELGDSALYFCASSVGPNNEKLFFGSGTQLSVL.

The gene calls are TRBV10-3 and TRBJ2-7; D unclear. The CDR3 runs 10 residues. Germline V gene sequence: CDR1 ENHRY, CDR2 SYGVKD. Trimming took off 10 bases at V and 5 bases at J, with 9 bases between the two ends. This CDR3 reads CARRRNEQYF. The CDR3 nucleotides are TGTGCCAGACGGCGGAACGAGCAGTACTTC.

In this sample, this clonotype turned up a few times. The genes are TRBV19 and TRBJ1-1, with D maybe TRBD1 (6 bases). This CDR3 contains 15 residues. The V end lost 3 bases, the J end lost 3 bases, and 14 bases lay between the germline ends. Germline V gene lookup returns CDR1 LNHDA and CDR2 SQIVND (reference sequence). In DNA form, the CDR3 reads TGTGCCAGTAGTATTTACAGGGTAAAGGACACTGAAGCTTTCTTT. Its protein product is CASSIYRVKDTEAFF.

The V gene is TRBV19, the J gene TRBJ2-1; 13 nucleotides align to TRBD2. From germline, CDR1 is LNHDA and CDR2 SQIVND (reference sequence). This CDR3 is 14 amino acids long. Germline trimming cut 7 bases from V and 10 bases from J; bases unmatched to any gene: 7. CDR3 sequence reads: CASKTSGGAREQFF. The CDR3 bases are TGTGCCAGTAAAACTAGCGGGGGGGCCCGCGAGCAGTTCTTC.

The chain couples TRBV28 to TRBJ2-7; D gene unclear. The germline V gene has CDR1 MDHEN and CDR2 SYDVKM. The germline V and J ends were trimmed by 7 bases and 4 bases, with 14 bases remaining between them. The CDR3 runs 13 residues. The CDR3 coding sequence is TGTGCCAGCACTACCGTCGGTGATTACGAGCAGTACTTC. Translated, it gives CASTTVGDYEQYF.

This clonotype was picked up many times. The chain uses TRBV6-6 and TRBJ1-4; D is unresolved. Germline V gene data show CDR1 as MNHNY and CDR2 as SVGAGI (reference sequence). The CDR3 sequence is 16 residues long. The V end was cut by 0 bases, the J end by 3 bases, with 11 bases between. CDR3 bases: TGTGCCAGCAGTTACTCGATGGGTGGGGCTAATGAAAAACTGTTTTTT. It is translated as CASSYSMGGANEKLFF.